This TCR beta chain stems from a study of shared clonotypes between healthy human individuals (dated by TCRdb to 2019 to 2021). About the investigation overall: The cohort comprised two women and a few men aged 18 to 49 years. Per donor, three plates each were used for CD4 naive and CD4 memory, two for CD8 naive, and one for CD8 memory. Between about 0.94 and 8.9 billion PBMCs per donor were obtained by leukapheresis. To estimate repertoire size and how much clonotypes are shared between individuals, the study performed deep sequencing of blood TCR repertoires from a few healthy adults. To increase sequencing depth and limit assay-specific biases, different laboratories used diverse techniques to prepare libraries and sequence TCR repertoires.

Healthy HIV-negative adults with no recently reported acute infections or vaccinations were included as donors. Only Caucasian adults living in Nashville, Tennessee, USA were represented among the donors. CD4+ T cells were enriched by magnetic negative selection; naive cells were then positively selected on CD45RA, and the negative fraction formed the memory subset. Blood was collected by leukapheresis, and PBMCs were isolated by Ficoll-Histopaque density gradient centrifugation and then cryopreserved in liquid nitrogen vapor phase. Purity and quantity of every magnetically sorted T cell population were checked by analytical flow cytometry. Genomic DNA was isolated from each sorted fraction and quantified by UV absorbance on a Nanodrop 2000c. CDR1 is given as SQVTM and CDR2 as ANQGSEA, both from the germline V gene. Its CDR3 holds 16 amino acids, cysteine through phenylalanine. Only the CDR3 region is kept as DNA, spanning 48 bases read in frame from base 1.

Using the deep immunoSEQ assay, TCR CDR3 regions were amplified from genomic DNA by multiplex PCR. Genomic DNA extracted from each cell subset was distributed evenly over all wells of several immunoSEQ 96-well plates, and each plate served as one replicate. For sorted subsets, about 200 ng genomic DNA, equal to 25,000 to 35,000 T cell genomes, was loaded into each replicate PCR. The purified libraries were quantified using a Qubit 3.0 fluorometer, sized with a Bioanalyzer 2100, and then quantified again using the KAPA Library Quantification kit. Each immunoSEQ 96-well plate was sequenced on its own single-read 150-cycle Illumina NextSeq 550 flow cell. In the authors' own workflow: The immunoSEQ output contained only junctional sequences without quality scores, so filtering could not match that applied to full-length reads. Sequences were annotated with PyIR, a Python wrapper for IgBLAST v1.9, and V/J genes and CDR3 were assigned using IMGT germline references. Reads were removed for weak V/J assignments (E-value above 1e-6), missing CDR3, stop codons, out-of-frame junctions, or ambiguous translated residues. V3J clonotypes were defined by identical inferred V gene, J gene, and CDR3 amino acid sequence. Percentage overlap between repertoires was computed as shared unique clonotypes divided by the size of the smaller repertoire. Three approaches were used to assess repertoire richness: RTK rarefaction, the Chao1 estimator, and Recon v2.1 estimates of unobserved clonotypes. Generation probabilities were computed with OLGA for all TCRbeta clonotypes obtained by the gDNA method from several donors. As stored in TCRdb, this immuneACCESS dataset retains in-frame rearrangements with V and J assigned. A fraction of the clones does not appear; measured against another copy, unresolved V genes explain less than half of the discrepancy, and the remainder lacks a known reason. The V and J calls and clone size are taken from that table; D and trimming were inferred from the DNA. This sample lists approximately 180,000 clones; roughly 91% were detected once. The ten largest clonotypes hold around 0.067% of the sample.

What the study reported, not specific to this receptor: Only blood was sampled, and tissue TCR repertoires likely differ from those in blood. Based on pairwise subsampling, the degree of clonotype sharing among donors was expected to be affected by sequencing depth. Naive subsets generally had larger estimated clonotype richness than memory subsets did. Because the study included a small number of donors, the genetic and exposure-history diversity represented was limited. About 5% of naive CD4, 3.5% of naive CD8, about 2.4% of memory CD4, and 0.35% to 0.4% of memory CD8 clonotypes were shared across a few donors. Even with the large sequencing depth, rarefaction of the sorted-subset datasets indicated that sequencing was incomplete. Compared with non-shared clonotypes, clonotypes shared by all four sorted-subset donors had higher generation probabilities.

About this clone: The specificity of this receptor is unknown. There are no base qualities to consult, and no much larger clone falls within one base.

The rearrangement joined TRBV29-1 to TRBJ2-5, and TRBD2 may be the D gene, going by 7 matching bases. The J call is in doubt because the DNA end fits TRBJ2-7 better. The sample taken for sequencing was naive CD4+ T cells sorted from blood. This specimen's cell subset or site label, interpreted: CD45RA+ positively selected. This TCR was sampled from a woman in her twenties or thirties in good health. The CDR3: CSVRGAPKAENYEQYF. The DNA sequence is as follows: TGCAGCGTTCGGGGGGCCCCGAAGGCGGAAAACTACGAGCAGTACTTC.